This T cell receptor beta chain comes out of a study of graft-versus-host responses after intestinal transplantation listed by TCRdb under 2021. Concerning the study at large: The transplants that recipients got were multivisceral, liver-intestinal, or isolated intestinal. Graft-versus-host and host-versus-graft alloreactive T cell clones were tracked in the graft, circulation and bone marrow after intestinal transplantation using bulk TCR-beta CDR3 sequencing. Anti-thymocyte globulin induction was given to all recipients, followed by maintenance tacrolimus and steroids for 2 to 4 years. Alloreactive clones were identified by sequencing pre-transplant mixed lymphocyte reaction products and comparing them with unstimulated pre-transplant donor and recipient T cells. Rather than being sequenced by the commercial service, samples from a few later patients were sequenced in-house on an Illumina MiSeq and processed with MiXCR. A peak of at least 4% donor T cells among recipient peripheral blood mononuclear cells was the definition used for donor T cell macrochimerism. The cohort enrolled about two dozen intestinal transplant recipients, one of whom was a retransplant, and a few patients without pretransplant specimens were excluded. Summary of the overall study and its limitations: Early after transplant, declines in HvG clones were associated with peak levels of circulating GvH clones. The relatively low number and heterogeneity of intestinal transplant patients limited the conclusions. In the allografts of patients with donor T cell macrochimerism, GvH to HvG T cell clonal ratios were high. GvH clones were found in recipient bone marrow, and some of the GvH clones appeared earlier in ileal mucosa or blood, which is consistent with an intestinal mucosal origin.

Via the germline V gene, CDR1 is SGHRS and CDR2 YFSETQ. V is clipped by 4 bases and J by 2 bases, and the sequence between their germline boundaries is 16 bases long. The CDR3 contains 15 residues, cysteine and phenylalanine counted. Only the CDR3 DNA is retained, 45 bases long and in frame from the first base. The library came from the immunoSEQ multiplex PCR assay. For most patients, genomic DNA was isolated using the Qiagen DNeasy Blood and Tissue Kit and was shipped frozen to Adaptive Biotechnologies for TCR sequencing. For most patients, high-throughput TCR-beta CDR3 sequencing of genomic DNA was performed by Adaptive Biotechnologies. Turning to the authors' computational methods: TCR sequencing data were retrieved from Adaptive's ImmunoSEQ software for 15 to 20 patients, whereas a few other patients were processed with MiXCR and VDJtools. To correct CD4 versus CD8 sorting errors, any sequence found in both subsets at a frequency ratio below 5:1 was removed. CDR3 nucleotide sequences shared by donor and recipient were removed because the origin of these sequences could not be assigned. At least 2-fold expansion over unstimulated cells and a minimum CFSE-low frequency of 0.002% (template counts) or 0.001% (read counts) were required for clones to be classified as alloreactive. Mappable clones were those detected in sequenced pre-transplant spleen, lymph node, or MLR CFSE-low populations of the donor or recipient. Cumulative frequency of alloreactive clones was calculated as a percentage of all sequences weighted by copy number. TCRdb took over this immuneACCESS table, retaining in-frame rearrangements with V and J assigned. Such tables are incomplete; in checked studies, under half of the missing clones stem from an unresolved V gene, and the remainder is unexplained. The V and J calls and clone size were taken over from that table, and D and trimming were inferred from the DNA. This sample gives fewer than 90,000 clones in total; 94% of them show up just once. The top ten clonotypes cover around 0.18% of the sample.

The sample's time point, from its label and the paper: cells obtained before transplantation from donor or recipient. CD3+CD4+ and CD3+CD8+ populations were FACS-sorted from unstimulated pre-transplant donor and recipient cells taken from spleen or lymph nodes. The sample holds a few counts of this clone. What antigen it recognizes has not been identified. No per-base quality is available; no much larger clone lies one base away. The sequencing used unstimulated CD4+ T cells sorted from spleen or lymph node cells, collected before transplant. Recombination linked TRBV5-1 to TRBJ2-7; possibly the D gene is TRBD2, per 7 matching bases. This sequence originates from a human donor who was the organ donor for an intestinal transplant. The nucleotide sequence is TGCGCCAGCAGCCTGGGGGGGGGCCCCCCCTACGAGCAGTACTTC. Translated, this is CASSLGGGPPYEQYF. Beyond the CDR3, the reference TRBV5-1 and TRBJ2-7 genes provide the residues; the full variable domain reads: KAGVTQTPRYLIKTRGQQVTLSCSPISGHRSVSWYQQTPGQGLQFLFEYFSETQRNKGNFPGRFSGRQFSNSRSEMNVSTLELGDSALYLCASSLGGGPPYEQYFGPGTRLTVT.